The 8 T cell receptor beta chains below all came from one sample that was sequenced in a study of blood T cells in healthy people across ages. With a J-beta primer mix and a sample-barcoded 5' primer, a second PCR ran about 7 to 12 cycles. TCRdb passed the 5' RACE reads through MiXCR, listing each CDR3 protein once. The sample includes around 850,000 distinct CDR3 sequences, approximately 35% of them seen just once. Sequences were obtained from blood. The receptors shown here come from a man in his late teens or twenties in good health.

The chain combines TRBV7-9 with TRBJ1-5; possible D gene TRBD1, 5 bases. CDR1 is SEHNR, CDR2 FQNEAQ, per germline (reference sequence). V was clipped by 1 base and J by 1 base, with 11 bases between them. The CDR3 totals 16 residues. The CDR3 region is CASSLVAGRSNQPQHF. The CDR3 nucleotides read TGTGCCAGCAGCTTAGTTGCAGGGAGAAGCAATCAGCCCCAGCATTTT.

The chain recombines TRBV20-1 with TRBJ2-5; 7 bases are a match to TRBD1. CDR3 length equals 12 residues. Germline V gene sequence: CDR1 DFQATT, CDR2 SNEGSKA (reference sequence). The CDR3 DNA is TGCAGGACAACAGGGGTTCAAGAGACCCAGTACTTC. Its translation is CRTTGVQETQYF.

V is TRBV20-1 and J is TRBJ2-1; 13 nucleotides line up with TRBD2. V trimming: 0 bases; J trimming: 5 bases; junction bases outside the gene matches: 1. The CDR3 totals 15 residues. Germline CDR1 is DFQATT and CDR2 is SNEGSKA (reference sequence). The CDR3: CSARELAGGNNEQFF. In nucleotides, the CDR3 is TGCAGTGCTAGAGAACTAGCGGGGGGGAACAATGAGCAGTTCTTC.

The gene calls are TRBV12-3 or TRBV12-4 and TRBJ2-1; D is uncertain. CDR3 length: 15 amino acids. The ends were cut back, 6 bases at V and 9 bases at J, with 21 bases in the middle. CDR3 nucleotide sequence: TGTGCCAGCAGCCTGCGCCCCGTCCCGTACTGTGAGCAGTTCTTC. Its translation: CASSLRPVPYCEQFF.

This clonotype showed up just a few times. The V call is TRBV20-1, the J call TRBJ2-7; D tentatively reads TRBD1 or TRBD2 (6 bases each). This CDR3 is 15 amino acids long. Germline CDR1 reads DFQATT; CDR2 reads SNEGSKA (reference sequence). V lost 0 bases to trimming and J lost 0 bases, with 12 bases between them. The CDR3 spells CSARDSPGASYEQYF. The CDR3 DNA reads TGCAGTGCTAGAGATAGCCCGGGGGCCTCCTACGAGCAGTACTTC.

This rearrangement joins TRBV18 to TRBJ2-5; D not resolved. Near its end, the DNA agrees better with TRBJ2-7, so the J call may be wrong. The germline V gene encodes CDR1 KGHSH and CDR2 LQKENI. The CDR3 length is 14 residues. As DNA, the CDR3 is TGTGCCAGCTCACCTCGACAAGAAGGGTACGAGCAGTACTTC. Residues: CASSPRQEGYEQYF.

CDR3 bases: TGTGCCAGCAGCCCTAGACTAGCGGGGGTAGGTGAGCAGTACTTC. This translates into CASSPRLAGVGEQYF. The chain uses TRBV7-9 and TRBJ2-5; TRBD2 agrees at 12 bases. Germline CDR1 SEHNR, CDR2 FQNEAQ (reference sequence). The length of the CDR3 is 15 residues. V trimming: 5 bases; J trimming: 11 bases; junction bases outside the gene matches: 12.

The chain combines TRBV6-2 or TRBV6-3 with TRBJ2-7; D is possibly TRBD1 (5 bases). The CDR3 runs to 12 residues. The ends were cut back, 7 bases at V and 3 bases at J, with 10 bases in the middle. CDR1 is MNHEY, CDR2 SVGEGT, per germline. CDR3 loop: CASTQVFYEQYF. The CDR3, as DNA: TGTGCCAGCACACAGGTCTTCTACGAGCAGTACTTC.